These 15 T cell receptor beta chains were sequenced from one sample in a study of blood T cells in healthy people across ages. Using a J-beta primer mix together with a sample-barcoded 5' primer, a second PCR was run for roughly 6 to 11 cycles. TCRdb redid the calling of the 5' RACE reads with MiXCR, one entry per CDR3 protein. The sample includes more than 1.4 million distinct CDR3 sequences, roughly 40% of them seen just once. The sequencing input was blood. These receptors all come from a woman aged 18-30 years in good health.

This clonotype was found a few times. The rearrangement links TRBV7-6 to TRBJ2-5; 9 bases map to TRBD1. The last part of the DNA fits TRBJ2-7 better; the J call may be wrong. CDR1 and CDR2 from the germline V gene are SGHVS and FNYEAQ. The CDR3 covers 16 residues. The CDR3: CASSQQPGQGAYEQYF. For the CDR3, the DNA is TGTGCCAGCAGCCAACAGCCGGGACAGGGAGCCTACGAGCAGTACTTC.

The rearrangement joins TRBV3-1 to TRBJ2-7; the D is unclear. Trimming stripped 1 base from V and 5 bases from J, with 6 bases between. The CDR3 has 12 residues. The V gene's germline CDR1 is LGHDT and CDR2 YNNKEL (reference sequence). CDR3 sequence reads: CASSQVDDEQYF. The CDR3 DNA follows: TGTGCCAGCAGCCAAGTCGACGACGAGCAGTACTTC.

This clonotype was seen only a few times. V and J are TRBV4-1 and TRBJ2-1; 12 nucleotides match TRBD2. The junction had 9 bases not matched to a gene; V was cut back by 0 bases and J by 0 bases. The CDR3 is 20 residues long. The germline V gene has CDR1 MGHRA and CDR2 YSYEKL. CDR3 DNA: TGCGCCAGCAGCCAAGAAGAACTAGCGGGAGGCTTAATCTCCTACAATGAGCAGTTCTTC. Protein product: CASSQEELAGGLISYNEQFF.

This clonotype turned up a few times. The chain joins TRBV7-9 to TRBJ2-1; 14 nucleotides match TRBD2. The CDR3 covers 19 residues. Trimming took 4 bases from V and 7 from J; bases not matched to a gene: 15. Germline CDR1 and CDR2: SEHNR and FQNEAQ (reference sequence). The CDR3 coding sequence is TGTGCCAGCAGCTCTACAGGGACTAGCGGGAGTCGGGTTTGGAATGAGCAGTTCTTC. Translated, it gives CASSSTGTSGSRVWNEQFF.

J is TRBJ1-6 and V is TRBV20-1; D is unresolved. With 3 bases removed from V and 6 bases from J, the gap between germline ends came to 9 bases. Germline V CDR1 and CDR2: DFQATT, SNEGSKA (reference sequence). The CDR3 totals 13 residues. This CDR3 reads CSASRPINSPLHF. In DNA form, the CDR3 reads TGCAGTGCTAGCCGCCCCATTAATTCACCCCTCCACTTT.

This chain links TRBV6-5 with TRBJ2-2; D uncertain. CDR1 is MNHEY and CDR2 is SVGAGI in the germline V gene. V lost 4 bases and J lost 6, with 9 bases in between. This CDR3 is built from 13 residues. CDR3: CASSSVLSGELFF. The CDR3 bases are TGTGCCAGCAGTTCCGTGTTATCCGGGGAGCTGTTTTTT.

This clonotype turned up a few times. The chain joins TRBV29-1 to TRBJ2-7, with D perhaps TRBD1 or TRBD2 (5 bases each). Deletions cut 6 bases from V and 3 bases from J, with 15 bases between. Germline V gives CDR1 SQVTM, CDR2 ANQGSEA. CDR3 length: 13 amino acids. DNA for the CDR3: TGCAGCGTCCGGGGACGGTTTCTCTACGAGCAGTACTTC. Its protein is CSVRGRFLYEQYF.

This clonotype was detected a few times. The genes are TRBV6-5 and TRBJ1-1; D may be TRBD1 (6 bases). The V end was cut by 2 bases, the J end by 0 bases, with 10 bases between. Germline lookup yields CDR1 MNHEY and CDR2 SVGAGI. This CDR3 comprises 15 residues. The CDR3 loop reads CASSYGGQLNTEAFF. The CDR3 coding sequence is TGTGCCAGCAGTTACGGGGGGCAATTGAACACTGAAGCTTTCTTT.

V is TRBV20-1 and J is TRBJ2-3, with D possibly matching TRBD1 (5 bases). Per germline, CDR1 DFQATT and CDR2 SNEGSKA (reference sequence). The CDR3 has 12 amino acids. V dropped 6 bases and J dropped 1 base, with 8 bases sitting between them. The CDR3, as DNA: TGCAGTGCCAAACAGGGCACAGATACGCAGTATTTT. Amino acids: CSAKQGTDTQYF.

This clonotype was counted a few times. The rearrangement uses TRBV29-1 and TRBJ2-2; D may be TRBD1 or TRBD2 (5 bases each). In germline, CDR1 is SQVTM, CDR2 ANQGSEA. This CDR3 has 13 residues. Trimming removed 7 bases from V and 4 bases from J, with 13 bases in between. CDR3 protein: CSASSGPTGELFF. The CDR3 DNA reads TGCAGCGCCTCTTCGGGACCCACCGGGGAGCTGTTTTTT.

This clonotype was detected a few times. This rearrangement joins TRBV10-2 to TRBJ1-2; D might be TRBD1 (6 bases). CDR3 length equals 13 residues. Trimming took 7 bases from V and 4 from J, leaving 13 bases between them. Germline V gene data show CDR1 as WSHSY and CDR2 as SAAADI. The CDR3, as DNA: TGCGCCAGCACAGGGGTGAGGAGCTATGGCTACACCTTC. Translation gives CASTGVRSYGYTF.

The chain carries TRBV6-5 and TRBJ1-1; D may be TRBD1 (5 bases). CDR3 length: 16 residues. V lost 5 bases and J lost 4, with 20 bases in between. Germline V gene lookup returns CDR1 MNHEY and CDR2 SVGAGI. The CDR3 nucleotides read TGTGCCAGCAGTCCGTGGGACCGGCCCTGGGGCACTGAAGCTTTCTTT. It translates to CASSPWDRPWGTEAFF.

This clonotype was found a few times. The chain's CDR3 is CASSPTLQGGSTEAFF. DNA of the CDR3: TGTGCCAGCAGCCCCACCTTACAAGGGGGGAGCACTGAAGCTTTCTTT. The V gene is TRBV12-3 or TRBV12-4, the J gene TRBJ1-1; D is possibly TRBD1 (6 bases). The CDR3 totals 16 residues. Trimming stripped 6 bases from V and 4 bases from J, with 21 bases between.

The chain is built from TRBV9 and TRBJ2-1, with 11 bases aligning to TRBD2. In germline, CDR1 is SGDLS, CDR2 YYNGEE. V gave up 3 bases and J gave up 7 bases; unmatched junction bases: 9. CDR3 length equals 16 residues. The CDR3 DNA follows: TGTGCCAGCAGCGCGGCCGGGACTAGCGGCCTGAATGAGCAGTTCTTC. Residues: CASSAAGTSGLNEQFF.

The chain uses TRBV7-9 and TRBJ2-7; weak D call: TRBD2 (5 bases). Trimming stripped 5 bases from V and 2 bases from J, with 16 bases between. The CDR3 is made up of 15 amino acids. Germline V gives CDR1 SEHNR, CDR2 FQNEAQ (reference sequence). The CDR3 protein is CASSPKGLFPYEQYF. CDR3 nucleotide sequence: TGTGCCAGCAGCCCGAAAGGACTGTTCCCCTACGAGCAGTACTTC.